One and the same sample provided the 2 T cell receptor beta chains below, sequenced in a study of Ad26.COV2.S vaccination and SARS-CoV-2 variants (dated by TCRdb to about 2021). According to the study, the label for this sample's treatment or condition signals: roughly 19 received Ad26.COV2.S at low or high dose, single or two shots; 5 received placebo; per-sample allocation not given. Repertoires of vaccine and placebo recipients were sequenced from samples taken on day 63 after the first injection. Library prep was done by the immunoSEQ multiplex PCR assay. TCRdb carries this immuneACCESS record with in-frame sequences only. Its versions omit some clonotypes, under half of them owing to an unresolved V gene in the studies checked, with the rest unexplained. The sample yields about 350,000 clones; around 83% were counted once. Jointly, the top ten make up around 3% of the sample. This specimen consisted of peripheral blood, obtained in a trial of Ad26.COV2.S vaccine versus placebo. The receptors stem from a person between 18 and 65 years old who received the Ad26.COV2.S COVID-19 vaccine or a placebo.

This clone was detected ten times or more. This rearrangement joins TRBV4-3 to TRBJ1-2; perhaps TRBD1 as D (6 bases). V gave up 0 bases and J gave up 7 bases, with 15 bases separating them. There are 15 residues in the CDR3. Germline assignment: CDR1 LGHNA and CDR2 YSLEER. Here the CDR3 DNA reads TGCGCCAGCAGCCAAGACAGGGGTATGAGGCGTGGCTACACCTTC. Protein: CASSQDRGMRRGYTF.

This rearrangement joins TRBV5-1 to TRBJ2-7; a weak D match, TRBD1 (6 bases). Trimming stripped 4 bases from V and 2 bases from J, with 19 bases between. Germline CDR1 reads SGHRS; CDR2 reads YFSETQ. This CDR3 comprises 16 residues. As DNA, the CDR3 is TGCGCCAGCAGCGCTGGCGCCGGGACACCCGCCTACGAGCAGTACTTC. Its translation is CASSAGAGTPAYEQYF.